This T cell receptor beta chain was profiled in a study of shared clonotypes between healthy human individuals. Study-level points and caveats: Among a handful of donors, approximately 5% of naive CD4 clonotypes were found in common.

Turning to this clone: The antigen is not known.

Authors' methods: There were no quality scores in the junction-only immunoSEQ sequences, so filtering differed. This table comes from immunoSEQ multiplex PCR, and its TCRdb copy is limited to in-frame clones, with some not included. D and trimming come from the DNA, and the V and J calls and clone size come from that table. The sample has about 510,000 clones, 96% seen once. V lost 4 bases and J lost 0; bases outside the gene matches: 6. This CDR3 is 15 amino acids long. Germline V lookup: CDR1 MDHEN, CDR2 SYDVKM. The sample taken for sequencing was naive CD4+ T cells sorted from blood. Documented subset: CD45RA+ positively selected. This clonotype was obtained from a woman in her twenties or thirties in good health. The chain couples TRBV28 to TRBJ2-7; 7 nucleotides line up with TRBD2. The CDR3 spells CASSYGGSSSYEQYF. The CDR3 DNA sequence: TGTGCCAGCAGTTACGGGGGGTCTAGCTCCTACGAGCAGTACTTC.